This T cell receptor (beta chain) was obtained from a study of cytomegalovirus exposure and HLA in healthy donors. Study information: Early released data had about 85 million unique TCRs, all coming from HLA-typed donors. Study-level findings and limits: A later analysis, which compared TCR beta chains of equal frequency, found the HLA-associated ones more clonally expanded.

About this clone itself: Its antigen is currently unknown.

Each of the donors was a healthy bone marrow donor. Primers for the PCR totalled 60 Vbeta and 13 Jbeta. The data were produced by immunoSEQ multiplex PCR, yet TCRdb's version contains in-frame clones alone and is incomplete. The table shows more than 80,000 clones, with nearly 70% occurring only once. This clonotype originated in a man aged 50 or older in good health and CMV-seronegative. Sequencing used PBMCs.

The CDR3 DNA is TGTGCCAGCAGCTTGGCCAGGGTCAAAGCTGGAAACACCATATATTTT. This sequence encodes CASSLARVKAGNTIYF. This chain links TRBV5-4 with TRBJ1-3; D is perhaps TRBD1 (5 bases). The CDR3 runs to 16 residues. Germline CDR1 reads SGHNT; CDR2 reads YYREEE (reference sequence). The V gene lost 0 bases and the J gene lost 2 bases, with 12 bases spanning the gap.